This note documents a single T cell receptor beta chain sequence. The antigen is unknown. The data stem from a study of Ad26.COV2.S vaccination and SARS-CoV-2 variants. CDR1 SNHLY and CDR2 FYNNEI come from the germline V gene. This CDR3 is 15 amino acids long. Trimming removed 8 bases from V and 5 bases from J, with 16 bases in between. Clones were sequenced by immunoSEQ multiplex PCR, and TCRdb holds only the in-frame ones, with some missing. The sample yields about 98,000 clones, less than 85% seen once. Findings and caveats of the study: The study found higher spike-specific TCR breadth in vaccine than placebo recipients. Breadth and depth estimates from TCRs may understate total T cell responses. Substantial breadth was reportedly displayed by spike-specific CD8+ and CD4+ T cell responses after vaccination. Breadth measured for non-spike TCRs was similar across vaccine and placebo recipients.

This chain connects TRBV2 to TRBJ1-6; D remains ambiguous. The sequenced sample was peripheral blood, obtained after recovery from COVID-19. The sequence was collected from a human donor who had recovered from COVID-19. The CDR3 loop is CASGRRTADNSPLHF. The CDR3 coding sequence is TGTGCCAGCGGACGCCGGACGGCTGATAATTCACCCCTCCACTTT.